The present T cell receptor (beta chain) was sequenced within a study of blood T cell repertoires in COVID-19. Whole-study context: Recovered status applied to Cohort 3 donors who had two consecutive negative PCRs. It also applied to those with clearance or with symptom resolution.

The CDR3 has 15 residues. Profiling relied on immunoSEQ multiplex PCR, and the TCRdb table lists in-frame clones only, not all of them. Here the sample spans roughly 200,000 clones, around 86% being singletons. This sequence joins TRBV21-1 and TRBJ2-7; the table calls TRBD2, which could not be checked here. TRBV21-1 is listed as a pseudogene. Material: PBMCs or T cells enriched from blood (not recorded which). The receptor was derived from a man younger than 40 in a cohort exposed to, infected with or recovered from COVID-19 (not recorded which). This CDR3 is CASSKGGPNPYEQYF. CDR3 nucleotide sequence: TGTGCCAGCAGCAAAGGAGGCCCTAACCCCTACGAGCAGTACTTC.